These T cell receptor beta chains were read from a single sample in a study of T cell clonotyping in hematopoietic cell transplantation. The protocol was immunoSEQ multiplex PCR, while the TCRdb copy is restricted to in-frame clones and leaves out a portion. The sample holds some 5,500 clones, 85% seen once. The sequenced sample was peripheral blood mononuclear cells, obtained before stem cell transplant. The receptors were gathered from a man in his sixties with acute myeloid leukemia. Some clones in this sample may be carry-over from other donors' samples. The CDR3 runs from the conserved cysteine through the conserved F or W. Fields, in order: V gene, clone size, D gene, J gene, CDR3 DNA, CDR3 protein. A D gene is named only where the DNA matches it firmly. For some rows the clone size is stated as once, few or many, or as a class when expanded; others skip it.

TRBV11-2	NA	NA	TRBJ2-2	TGTGCCAGCAGCCCCGGAATCACCGGGGAGCTGTTTTTT	CASSPGITGELFF
TRBV7-9	NA	TRBD1	TRBJ1-6	TGTGCCAGCAGCCCTACAGGGGGCGTTCGTAATTCACCCCTCCACTTT	CASSPTGGVRNSPLHF
TRBV11-2	few	TRBD2	TRBJ2-7	TGTGCCAGCAGCTCACCTAGCGGGAGGAGCTCCTACGAGCAGTACTTC	CASSSPSGRSSYEQYF
TRBV28	once	TRBD1	TRBJ1-2	TGTGCCAGCAGTCTCGACAGGGTCTATGGCTACACCTTC	CASSLDRVYGYTF
TRBV5-5	NA	TRBD2	TRBJ2-1	TGTGCCAGCAGCTTGGTCGGCGGGGGGGGGAATGAGCAGTTCTTC	CASSLVGGGGNEQFF
TRBV9	NA	NA	TRBJ2-5	TGTGCCAGCAGCGTAGGTATCTGGGACCGCCAAGAGACCCAGTACTTC	CASSVGIWDRQETQYF
TRBV19	NA	NA	TRBJ1-5	TGTGCCAGTAGTATAGGAGGAAATAGCAATCAGCCCCAGCATTTT	CASSIGGNSNQPQHF
TRBV7-2	NA	NA	TRBJ1-1	TGTGCCAGCAGCGTAGCGGGGCTTATGAACACTGAAGCTTTCTTT	CASSVAGLMNTEAFF
TRBV18	NA	TRBD1	TRBJ2-7	TGTGCCAGCTCACCACTTGACAGGGGGCGCGAGCAGTACTTC	CASSPLDRGREQYF
TRBV30	NA	TRBD1	TRBJ1-5	TGTGCCTGGAGTGCGACAGGGTTCGATCAGCCCCAGCATTTT	CAWSATGFDQPQHF
TRBV28	NA	NA	TRBJ2-7	TGTGCCAGCAGTTTTGGGGTAGGGGCCTACGAGCAGTACTTC	CASSFGVGAYEQYF
TRBV25-1	NA	TRBD1	TRBJ1-1	TGTGCCAGCAGGAAACAGACAGGGCACACTGAAGCTTTCTTT	CASRKQTGHTEAFF
TRBV7-2	NA	TRBD1	TRBJ1-5	TGTGCCAGCAGCTCCCAGAGGACAGGGAATCAGCCCCAGCATTTT	CASSSQRTGNQPQHF
TRBV7-9	NA	NA	TRBJ2-7	TGTGCCAGCAGCAAGACAGGCCCACACTACGAGCAGTACTTC	CASSKTGPHYEQYF